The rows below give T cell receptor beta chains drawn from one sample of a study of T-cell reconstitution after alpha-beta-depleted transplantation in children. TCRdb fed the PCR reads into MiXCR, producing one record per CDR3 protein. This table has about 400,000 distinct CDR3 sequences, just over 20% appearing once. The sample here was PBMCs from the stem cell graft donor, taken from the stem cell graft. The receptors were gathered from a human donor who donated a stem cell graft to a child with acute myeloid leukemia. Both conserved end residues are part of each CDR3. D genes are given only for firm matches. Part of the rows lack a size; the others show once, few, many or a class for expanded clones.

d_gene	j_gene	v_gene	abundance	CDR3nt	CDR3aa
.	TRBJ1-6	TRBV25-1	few	TGTGCCAGCAGTGTTTCAGGGGATTCACCCCTCCACTTT	CASSVSGDSPLHF
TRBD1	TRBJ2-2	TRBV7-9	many	TGTGCCAGCAGCCCTCAGACAGGGAAAGGGACCGGGGAGCTGTTTTTT	CASSPQTGKGTGELFF
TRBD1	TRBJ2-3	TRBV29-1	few	TGCAGCGTTGATTACAGGGGGACGCAGTATTTT	CSVDYRGTQYF
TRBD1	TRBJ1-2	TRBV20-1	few	TGCAGTGCTAGAGATTTTCCCAGGGGGCACTATGGCTACACCTTC	CSARDFPRGHYGYTF
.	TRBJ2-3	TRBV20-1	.	TGCAGTGCTAGAGACAGGCGGCCCTCTAGCACAGATACGCAGTATTTT	CSARDRRPSSTDTQYF
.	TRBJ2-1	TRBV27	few	TGTGCCAGCAGGATAAAGGGAGGAGGATACAATGAGCAGTTCTTC	CASRIKGGGYNEQFF
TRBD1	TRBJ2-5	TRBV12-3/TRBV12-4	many	TGTGCCAGCAGTTTAGCCATCGGGACAGGACGTGAGACCCAGTACTTC	CASSLAIGTGRETQYF
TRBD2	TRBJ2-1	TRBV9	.	TGTGCCAGCAGCCCCCCTAGCGGGAGAAGGGATGAGCAGTTCTTC	CASSPPSGRRDEQFF
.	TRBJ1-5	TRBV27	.	TGTGCCAGCAGTTTATCGTCAGGGTATCAGCCCCAGCATTTT	CASSLSSGYQPQHF
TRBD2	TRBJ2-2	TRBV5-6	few	TGTGCCAGCAGCTTGGCGACCAGGGAGGGCACCGGGGAGCTGTTTTTT	CASSLATREGTGELFF
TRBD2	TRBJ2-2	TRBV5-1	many	TGCGCCAGCAGCTTGCCCGGGACTAGCGGGAGGCCCGGGGAGCTGTTTTTT	CASSLPGTSGRPGELFF
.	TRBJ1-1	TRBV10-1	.	TGCGCCAGCAGTAGGGACTTCGGCACTGAAGCTTTCTTT	CASSRDFGTEAFF
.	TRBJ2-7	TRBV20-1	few	TGCAGTGCCCCTGGGGCAGCACTCGAGCAGTACTTC	CSAPGAALEQYF
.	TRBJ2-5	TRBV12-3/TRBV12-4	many	TGTGCCAGCAGTTTGTACGGCCAGGGGACCCAGTACTTC	CASSLYGQGTQYF
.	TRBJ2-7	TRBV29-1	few	TGCAGCGTTGATATGGGACCCTCCTACGAGCAGTACTTC	CSVDMGPSYEQYF
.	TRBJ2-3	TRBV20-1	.	TGCAGTGCTAGAGATCGAAGGCGGGAAAGCACAGATACGCAGTATTTT	CSARDRRRESTDTQYF
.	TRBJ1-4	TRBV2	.	TGTGCCAGCACTCCTTATCCAACTAATGAAAAACTGTTTTTT	CASTPYPTNEKLFF
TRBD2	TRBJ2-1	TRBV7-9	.	TGTGCCAGCAGCTTGGGACTAGCGGGTGAGCAGTTCTTC	CASSLGLAGEQFF
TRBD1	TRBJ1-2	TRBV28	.	TGTGCATCAGGGGGGTACGGTGGCTACACCTTC	CASGGYGGYTF
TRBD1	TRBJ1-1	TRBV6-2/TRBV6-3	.	TGTGCCAGCAGTTACGATTTGACAGGGATTTTCACTGAAGCTTTCTTT	CASSYDLTGIFTEAFF
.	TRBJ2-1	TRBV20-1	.	TGCAGTGCTAGCTCGCAGGAAAAGATCAGTTCACCGGGAGCTTTACTAAATGAGCAGTTCTTC	CSASSQEKISSPGALLNEQFF
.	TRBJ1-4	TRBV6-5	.	TGTGCCAGCAGTTACTCAGCCGGGTTGGGTGAAAAACTGTTTTTT	CASSYSAGLGEKLFF
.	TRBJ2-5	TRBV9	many	TGTGCCAGCAGCGTAGATACTAGTCAACAAGAGACCCAGTACTTC	CASSVDTSQQETQYF
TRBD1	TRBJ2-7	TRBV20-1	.	TGCAGTGCTAGAGATGGGGGTTGGGGACAGGGGGTCTACGAGCAGTACTTC	CSARDGGWGQGVYEQYF
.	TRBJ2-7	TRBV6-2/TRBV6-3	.	TGTGCCAGCAGTCCGACGGACTTCACTTACGAGCAGTACTTC	CASSPTDFTYEQYF
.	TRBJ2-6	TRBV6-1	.	TGTGCCAGCAGGCGGGATAGGGTCTCTGGGGCCAACGTCCTGACTTTC	CASRRDRVSGANVLTF
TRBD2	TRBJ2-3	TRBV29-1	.	TGCAGCGTTGAAGAGCGGGAGGGCCCGGCAGATACGCAGTATTTT	CSVEEREGPADTQYF
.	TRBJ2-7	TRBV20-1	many	TGCAGTGCTAGAGATGAGGCGGGACCCTCCTACGAGCAGTACTTC	CSARDEAGPSYEQYF
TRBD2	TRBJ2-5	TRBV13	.	TGTGCCAGCAGCCCCTCCCTAGCGGCTGTAGAGACCCAGTACTTC	CASSPSLAAVETQYF
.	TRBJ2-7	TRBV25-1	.	TGTGCCAGCAGTGTAGGCAGGCAGGACTACGAGCAGTACTTC	CASSVGRQDYEQYF
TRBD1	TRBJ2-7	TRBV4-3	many	TGCGCCAGCAGTCACTCCGGGACAGGTGAATACGAGCAGTACTTC	CASSHSGTGEYEQYF